The 3 T cell receptor beta chains presented below share a single source sample, sequenced in a study of T cell clonality in common variable immunodeficiency. Study findings and constraints: Common variable immunodeficiency TCR beta sequences reportedly had fewer deletions and N-nucleotide insertions.

For these TCRs, the target antigens are not known. Profiling relied on immunoSEQ multiplex PCR, and the TCRdb table lists in-frame clones only, not all of them. The record shows approximately 20,000 clones for this sample, with no singletons present. The material sequenced was peripheral blood mononuclear cells. All receptors come from a human donor with common variable immunodeficiency.

The CDR3 here is CASSIAGQGPQHF. The DNA read from the CDR3 is TGTGCCAGTAGTATTGCGGGACAGGGTCCC. The V gene is TRBV19, the J gene TRBJ1-5, with TRBD1 matching 9 bases. Read coverage stops 3 residues before the CDR3 terminus; the germline J gene supplies the remainder. The germline V gene has CDR1 LNHDA and CDR2 SQIVND (reference sequence). This CDR3 is built from 13 residues.

CDR3 DNA (partial): TGTGCCAGCAGTTCCCACGGGACAGGAGCCTACGAG. The encoded protein is CASSSHGTGAYE. The whole CDR3 protein reads CASSSHGTGAYEQYF. This sequence joins TRBV6-2 or TRBV6-3 and TRBJ2-7; 8 bases match TRBD1. The read ends 3 residues before the CDR3 terminus; that terminus is restored from the germline J gene. The CDR3 length is 15 residues. Per germline, CDR1 MNHEY and CDR2 SVGEGT. The J segment lost 2 bases and the V segment lost 4 bases, leaving 7 bases of the junction unmatched.

This clone was recorded a few times. The read terminates 3 residues before the CDR3 end, so the remaining end is supplied by the germline J gene. This chain links TRBV7-3 with TRBJ2-6, with D possibly TRBD1 on 5 matching bases. This CDR3 spans 18 amino acids. Looked up from germline, CDR1 is SGHTA and CDR2 is FQGTGA. Trimming removed 2 bases from V and 0 bases from J, with 14 bases in between. The sequenced part of the CDR3 DNA is TGTGCCAGCAGCTTATATCACAGACAGAGCTCTGGGGCCAACGTC. Translation: CASSLYHRQSSGANV. The full CDR3 protein is CASSLYHRQSSGANVLTF.